Below are 4 T cell receptor beta chains sequenced from a single sample in a study of control samples from healthy donors and cancer patients. Libraries were prepared by immunoSEQ multiplex PCR; TCRdb keeps only in-frame clonotypes and omits some of them. The table has around 170,000 clones, 92% seen once. The sample consisted of blood. The receptors come from a woman in her 30s in good health.

The chain has TRBV15 and TRBJ2-3; D may match TRBD1 or TRBD2 (5 bases each). Germline CDR1 is LNHNV and CDR2 is YYDKDF (reference sequence). The ends were cut back, 0 bases at V and 5 bases at J, with 15 bases in the middle. This CDR3 comprises 16 residues. This CDR3 is CATSREKGFRGDTQYF. The DNA of the CDR3 is TGTGCCACCAGCAGAGAAAAGGGGTTTCGGGGAGATACGCAGTATTTT. The full variable domain, its missing parts supplied by reference TRBV15 and TRBJ2-3, is DAMVIQNPRYQVTQFGKPVTLSCSQTLNHNVMYWYQQKSSQAPKLLFHYYDKDFNNEADTPDNFQSRRPNTSFCFLDIRSPGLGDTAMYLCATSREKGFRGDTQYFGPGTRLTVL.

The genes are TRBV28 and TRBJ1-2; D is unclear. The V end was cut by 4 bases, the J end by 6 bases, with 21 bases between. CDR3 size: 16 residues. Germline assignment: CDR1 MDHEN and CDR2 SYDVKM. In DNA form, the CDR3 reads TGTGCCAGCAGTTCCCTGGGAGGGTTTGGTGCGGATGGCTACACCTTC. As protein: CASSSLGGFGADGYTF.

The J gene is TRBJ1-5, the V gene TRBV30; 9 bases match TRBD1. The V gene's germline CDR1 is GTSNPN and CDR2 SVGIG (reference sequence). The CDR3 extends over 14 amino acids. J was trimmed by 4 bases and V by 3 bases; bases with no gene match: 4. CDR3 protein: CAWSPGQGNQPQHF. CDR3 DNA: TGTGCCTGGAGCCCGGGACAGGGTAATCAGCCCCAGCATTTT.

J is TRBJ2-1 and V is TRBV21-1; the table's D call of TRBD2 was not tested on the DNA. TRBV21-1 is a recognized pseudogene. The CDR3 is 14 amino acids. CDR3 region: CASARLADIKEQFF. The CDR3 DNA is TGTGCCAGCGCCCGACTAGCGGATATTAAAGAGCAGTTCTTC.